The 28 T cell receptor beta chains reported below all come from one sample, sequenced in a study of a mutant IDH1 vaccine in newly diagnosed glioma (dated by TCRdb to the early 2020s). The sample's time point label, in plain terms: week 11, during vaccination. Each vaccine dose, consisting of 300 ug of a 20-mer mutant IDH1 peptide in Montanide, was administered subcutaneously with topical imiquimod. No antigen has been assigned to these receptors. The receptor library was made with the immunoSEQ multiplex PCR assay. In TCRdb, the immuneACCESS table is reduced to in-frame sequences with V and J assigned. These tables do not hold every clone; where another copy was compared, an unresolved V gene accounts for under half, and the others remain unexplained. Within this sample are 50,000 to 65,000 clones, with over 75% of them counted one time only. Approximately 2.5% of the sample rests with the top ten.

The specimen was PBMCs, collected from a glioma patient whose treatment included an IDH1 peptide vaccine. The receptor source for this set is a man aged 50 to 60 with glioma.

J is TRBJ2-2 and V is TRBV5-4, with D perhaps TRBD2 (5 bases). This CDR3 contains 15 residues. Trimming stripped 2 bases from V and 0 bases from J, with 8 bases between. CDR1 and CDR2 from the germline V gene are SGHNT and YYREEE (reference sequence). The CDR3 here is CASSLGRANTGELFF. In DNA, the CDR3 is TGTGCCAGCAGCTTAGGGAGAGCGAACACCGGGGAGCTGTTTTTT.

The gene calls are TRBV14 and TRBJ1-3; D remains unclear. This CDR3 has 14 residues. Trimming took 0 bases from V and 9 from J, leaving 12 bases between them. Germline V gene lookup returns CDR1 SGHDN and CDR2 FVKESK. CDR3 in DNA: TGTGCCAGCAGCCAAGAAAGAACGAAGGGCACCATATATTTT. Amino acids: CASSQERTKGTIYF.

V gene TRBV11-2 combines with J gene TRBJ1-3, with D perhaps matching TRBD1 (6 bases). The CDR3 loop spans 19 amino acids. V was pared by 0 bases and J by 0 bases, with 18 bases between. Per the germline V gene, CDR1 is SGHAT and CDR2 is FQNNGV. The CDR3 DNA follows: TGTGCCAGCAGCTTAGAGGTCGGACAGCTAGGATTCTCTGGAAACACCATATATTTT. Translated: CASSLEVGQLGFSGNTIYF.

This clone was seen only once. The rearrangement links TRBV27 to TRBJ2-5; D is uncertain. The J call may be in error: the DNA end matches TRBJ2-7 better. CDR1 and CDR2 (germline): MNHEY, SMNVEV (reference sequence). The CDR3 sequence is 13 residues long. Here the CDR3 reads CASSLSFLYEQYF. The CDR3 nucleotides are TGTGCCAGCAGTTTATCATTCCTGTACGAGCAGTACTTC.

This clone has only a few counts. This chain uses TRBV28 with TRBJ1-5; TRBD1 might be the D (5 bases). CDR1 MDHEN and CDR2 SYDVKM come from the germline V gene. Between the trimmed V and J ends, which lost 5 bases and 3 bases, there was a span of 11 bases. This CDR3 contains 14 residues. The CDR3 nucleotides read TGTGCCAGCAGTACAGACAGCAACAATCAGCCCCAGCATTTT. Its translation is CASSTDSNNQPQHF.

Written as DNA, the CDR3 is TGTGCCAGCAAGTTAGGGGGGAGTAGGGATACGCAGTATTTT. It codes for CASKLGGSRDTQYF. The V gene is TRBV6-1, the J gene TRBJ2-3; D possibly matches TRBD1 or TRBD2 (6 bases each). The CDR3 loop spans 14 amino acids. Trimming took 7 bases from V and 6 from J, leaving 17 bases between them. Germline CDR1 is MNHNS and CDR2 is SASEGT.

This clone was detected only once. The chain joins TRBV9 to TRBJ2-7; 7 bases match TRBD1. V lost 4 bases, J lost 3 bases, and 4 bases stayed unmatched. The length of the CDR3 is 13 residues. The germline gives CDR1 SGDLS, CDR2 YYNGEE. In DNA form, the CDR3 reads TGTGCCAGCAGCCCGGACAGGTTCTACGAGCAGTACTTC. This translates into CASSPDRFYEQYF.

V and J are TRBV25-1 and TRBJ2-7; D possibly uses TRBD1 or TRBD2 (6 bases each). Per germline, CDR1 MGHDK and CDR2 SYGVNS. This CDR3 is built from 12 residues. V lost 1 base and J lost 7, with 8 bases in between. CDR3 loop: CASSELGGEQYF. The CDR3 DNA reads as TGTGCCAGCAGTGAATTAGGGGGGGAGCAGTACTTC.

The rearrangement links TRBV10-3 to TRBJ2-7, with 12 bases identical to TRBD1. The trim removed 2 bases at V and 4 bases at J, leaving 3 bases unmatched. The CDR3 has 15 residues. Germline V gene lookup returns CDR1 ENHRY and CDR2 SYGVKD. CDR3 DNA sequence: TGTGCCATCAGTGAGAGGGGACAGGGGGCTTACGAGCAGTACTTC. Its protein is CAISERGQGAYEQYF.

The chain couples TRBV15 to TRBJ1-3; D ambiguous. The V gene lost 3 bases and the J gene lost 0 bases, with 6 bases spanning the gap. The CDR3 consists of 14 residues. From germline, CDR1 is LNHNV and CDR2 YYDKDF (reference sequence). The CDR3 region is CATSSYLSGNTIYF. DNA of the CDR3: TGTGCCACCAGCAGTTACCTCTCTGGAAACACCATATATTTT.

The V call is TRBV18, the J call TRBJ2-7; 7 nucleotides align to TRBD1. Trimming removed 3 bases from V and 0 bases from J; junction bases left unmatched: 2. Germline loops: CDR1 KGHSH, CDR2 LQKENI. The CDR3 is made up of 14 amino acids. CDR3 loop: CASSPGTASYEQYF. As DNA, the CDR3 is TGTGCCAGCTCACCCGGGACAGCCTCCTACGAGCAGTACTTC.

V usage is TRBV6-4 and J usage is TRBJ2-3, with TRBD2 matching over 7 bases. The CDR3 runs to 15 residues. Germline CDR1 and CDR2: MRHNA and SNTAGT. After removal of 0 bases from V and 0 bases from J, the junction contained 0 bases not matched to a gene. The chain's CDR3 is CASSDSAGSTDTQYF. CDR3 sequence (DNA): TGTGCCAGCAGTGACTCAGCGGGGAGCACAGATACGCAGTATTTT.

V usage is TRBV7-2 and J usage is TRBJ2-7; TRBD2 aligns across 7 bases. Per the germline V gene, CDR1 is SGHTA and CDR2 is FQGNSA. Trimming took 5 bases from V and 2 from J; bases not matched to a gene: 9. This CDR3 contains 15 residues. The CDR3 loop reads CASSPRSGAAYEQYF. In DNA form, the CDR3 reads TGTGCCAGCAGCCCCCGGAGCGGGGCAGCCTACGAGCAGTACTTC.

The J gene is TRBJ2-7, the V gene TRBV5-4; TRBD1 agrees at 9 bases. The CDR3 runs to 16 residues. Trimming took 0 bases from V and 3 from J; bases not matched to a gene: 7. The germline CDR1 and CDR2 sequences are SGHNT and YYREEE (reference sequence). The DNA of the CDR3 is TGTGCCAGCAGCTTGGACAGGGGGCTCGGGAACTACGAGCAGTACTTC. It specifies CASSLDRGLGNYEQYF.

The V call is TRBV6-1, the J call TRBJ2-1; 8 bases are a match to TRBD1. Germline-derived CDR1 and CDR2 are MNHNS and SASEGT. This CDR3 contains 15 residues. The V and J ends lost 4 bases and 4 bases, in that order; junction bases with no gene match: 6. CDR3 in amino acids: CASSVPGGGYNEQFF. DNA of the CDR3: TGTGCCAGCAGTGTCCCAGGGGGCGGATACAATGAGCAGTTCTTC.

The chain combines TRBV5-6 with TRBJ1-1; no clear D gene. Germline V lookup: CDR1 SGHDT, CDR2 YYEEEE. Trimming shortened V by 4 bases and J by 5 bases, and 9 bases separated the two germline ends. The CDR3 sequence is 12 residues long. CDR3: CASSAEGTEAFF. For the CDR3, the DNA is TGTGCCAGCAGCGCCGAAGGTACTGAAGCTTTCTTT.

The rearrangement uses TRBV18 and TRBJ1-1; D not certain. The V end was cut by 2 bases, the J end by 2 bases, with 6 bases between. This CDR3 comprises 13 residues. Germline loops: CDR1 KGHSH, CDR2 LQKENI. CDR3 sequence (DNA): TGTGCCAGCTCACCAGACCAAAACACTGAAGCTTTCTTT. It codes for CASSPDQNTEAFF.

The chain is built from TRBV29-1 and TRBJ2-1; D is perhaps TRBD2 (6 bases). The germline V gene encodes CDR1 SQVTM and CDR2 ANQGSEA. The CDR3 contains 12 residues. Here the CDR3 reads CRAWGVGGGQFF. The DNA for the CDR3 is TGCAGAGCCTGGGGGGTGGGAGGCGGGCAGTTCTTC.

The V call is TRBV13, the J call TRBJ1-3, with D possibly matching TRBD1 (6 bases). V was shortened by 2 bases and J by 4 bases, with 12 bases between the two germline ends. The CDR3 consists of 15 residues. Germline V gives CDR1 PRHDT, CDR2 FYEKMQ (reference sequence). The CDR3 sequence is CASSLSTGTGNTIYF. The CDR3 bases are TGTGCCAGCAGCTTATCCACCGGGACAGGAAACACCATATATTTT.

The genes are TRBV7-9 and TRBJ2-7, with 7 bases lining up with TRBD1. Trimming cost V 4 bases and J 2 bases; bases outside gene matches: 5. Per germline, CDR1 SEHNR and CDR2 FQNEAQ (reference sequence). The CDR3 spans 14 residues. The CDR3 region has the DNA TGTGCCAGCAGCTCCTTCCAGGGGGCCTACGAGCAGTACTTC. Its protein is CASSSFQGAYEQYF.

This chain uses TRBV11-2 with TRBJ2-5, with D hard to call. V shed 0 bases and J shed 1 base, with 15 bases lying between them. There are 17 residues in the CDR3. The V gene's germline CDR1 is SGHAT and CDR2 FQNNGV. CDR3 loop: CASSLDLAGVLQETQYF. CDR3 in DNA: TGTGCCAGCAGCTTAGACCTGGCTGGGGTACTCCAAGAGACCCAGTACTTC. The entire variable domain, with the rest obtained from reference TRBV11-2 and TRBJ2-5, is as follows: EAGVAQSPRYKIIEKRQSVAFWCNPISGHATLYWYQQILGQGPKLLIQFQNNGVVDDSQLPKDRFSAERLKGVDSTLKIQPAKLEDSAVYLCASSLDLAGVLQETQYFGPGTRLLVL.

V is TRBV28 and J is TRBJ2-3; either TRBD1 or TRBD2 may supply D (5 bases each). The CDR3 length is 15 residues. V dropped 4 bases and J dropped 2 bases, with 13 bases sitting between them. The germline CDR1 and CDR2 sequences are MDHEN and SYDVKM. In DNA form, the CDR3 reads TGTGCCAGCAGTTACGGGACCGTTTTCACAGATACGCAGTATTTT. Translated: CASSYGTVFTDTQYF.

The genes are TRBV19 and TRBJ1-5; possibly TRBD1 for D (6 bases). This CDR3 contains 14 residues. Trimming took 5 bases from V and 5 from J, leaving 13 bases between them. Germline V lookup: CDR1 LNHDA, CDR2 SQIVND (reference sequence). CDR3 nucleotide sequence: TGTGCCAGTAGTGCAGGTGGGGGCGATCAGCCCCAGCATTTT. Its protein product is CASSAGGGDQPQHF.

The chain couples TRBV28 to TRBJ2-7, with D perhaps matching TRBD1 (6 bases). The CDR3 consists of 16 residues. Per germline, CDR1 MDHEN and CDR2 SYDVKM. V was clipped by 0 bases and J by 0 bases, with 12 bases between them. CDR3 sequence (DNA): TGTGCCAGCAGTTTATGGGGGGCTGGTAGCTCCTACGAGCAGTACTTC. Its protein is CASSLWGAGSSYEQYF.

The V and J genes are TRBV9 and TRBJ1-1; 8 bases map to TRBD1. The CDR3 has 17 amino acids. After removal of 5 bases from V and 1 base from J, the junction contained 13 bases not matched to a gene. Germline lookup yields CDR1 SGDLS and CDR2 YYNGEE. CDR3 region: CASRKAAGGLTNTEAFF. CDR3 bases: TGTGCCAGCAGGAAGGCCGCAGGGGGCTTGACGAACACTGAAGCTTTCTTT.

The DNA of the CDR3 is TGTGCCAGCGGCCAGGGAGACACCATATATTTT. Protein sequence: CASGQGDTIYF. The chain couples TRBV9 to TRBJ1-3; tentatively, D is TRBD1 (5 bases). The CDR3 contains 11 residues. V dropped 7 bases and J dropped 8 bases, with 10 bases sitting between them. The germline V gene has CDR1 SGDLS and CDR2 YYNGEE.

This chain uses TRBV4-1 with TRBJ1-5, with D unclear. The CDR3 has 13 amino acids. V lost 1 base, J lost 4 bases, and 5 bases lay in between. Germline values: CDR1 MGHRA, CDR2 YSYEKL. CDR3 in amino acids: CASSQARNQPQHF. CDR3 nucleotides: TGCGCCAGCAGCCAAGCCAGAAATCAGCCCCAGCATTTT.

Of note for this clone: At one end, the junction sequence differs from germline, possibly due to a read error. J is TRBJ2-2 and V is TRBV18; D is perhaps TRBD2 (6 bases). Germline CDR1 KGHSH, CDR2 LQKENI. This CDR3 contains 14 residues. The chain's CDR3 is CASSPLGSTGGLFF. For the CDR3, the DNA is TGTGCCAGCTCACCACTAGGCTCGACCGGGGGGCTGTTTTTT.